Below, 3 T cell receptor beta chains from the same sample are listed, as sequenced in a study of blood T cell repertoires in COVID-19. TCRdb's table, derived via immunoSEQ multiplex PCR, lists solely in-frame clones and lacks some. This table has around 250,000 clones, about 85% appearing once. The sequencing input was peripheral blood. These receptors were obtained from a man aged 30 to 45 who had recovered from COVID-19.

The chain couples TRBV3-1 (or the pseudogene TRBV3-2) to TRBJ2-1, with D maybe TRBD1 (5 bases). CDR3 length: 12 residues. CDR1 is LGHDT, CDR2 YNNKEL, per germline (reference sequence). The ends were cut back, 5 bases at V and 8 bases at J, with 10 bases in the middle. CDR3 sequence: CASSDQGYEQFF. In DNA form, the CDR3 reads TGTGCCAGCAGCGATCAGGGTTATGAGCAGTTCTTC.

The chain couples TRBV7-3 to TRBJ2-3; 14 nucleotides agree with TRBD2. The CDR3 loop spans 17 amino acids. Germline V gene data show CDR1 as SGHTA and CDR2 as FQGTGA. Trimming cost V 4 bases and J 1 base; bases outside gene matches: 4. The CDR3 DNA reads TGTGCCAGCAGCTCCGTGGGACTAGCGGGAGGCACAGATACGCAGTATTTT. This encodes CASSSVGLAGGTDTQYF.

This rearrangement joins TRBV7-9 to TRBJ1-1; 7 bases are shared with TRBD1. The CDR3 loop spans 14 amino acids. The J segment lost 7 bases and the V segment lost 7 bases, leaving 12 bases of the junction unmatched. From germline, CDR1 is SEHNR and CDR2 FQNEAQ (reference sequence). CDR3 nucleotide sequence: TGTGCCAGCAACGAGGACAGGTCCGCCAGTGAAGCTTTCTTT. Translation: CASNEDRSASEAFF.